Each of the 10 T cell receptor beta chains below was sequenced from the same sample in a study of control samples from healthy donors and cancer patients. TCRdb keeps only in-frame clones here, not all; method: immunoSEQ multiplex PCR. The sample shows approximately 100,000 clones, roughly 78% of them seen only once. Sequences were obtained from blood. All receptors derive from a man aged 55-75 years in good health.

This chain links TRBV5-4 with TRBJ2-1, with D unresolved. CDR1 is SGHNT, CDR2 YYREEE, per germline (reference sequence). V lost 1 base, J lost 7 bases, and 9 bases lay in between. The CDR3 spans 13 residues. The CDR3 DNA is TGTGCCAGCAGCTTGCCAGCGTTGAATGAGCAGTTCTTC. As protein: CASSLPALNEQFF.

This clone came up once. V and J are TRBV20-1 and TRBJ2-1; 12 bases fit TRBD2. V lost 3 bases, J lost 8 bases, and 5 bases stayed unmatched. The CDR3 sequence is 14 residues long. Germline V gene data show CDR1 as DFQATT and CDR2 as SNEGSKA (reference sequence). The CDR3 loop reads CSASVLAGGDEQFF. The CDR3 DNA reads as TGCAGTGCTAGTGTACTAGCGGGGGGTGATGAGCAGTTCTTC.

The rearrangement uses TRBV5-4 and TRBJ2-6; no reliable D call. There are 14 residues in the CDR3. V shed 3 bases and J shed 8 bases, with 12 bases lying between them. CDR1 SGHNT and CDR2 YYREEE come from the germline V gene (reference sequence). The CDR3 loop reads CASSSRMGTNVLTF. The DNA for the CDR3 is TGTGCCAGCAGCTCACGGATGGGAACCAACGTCCTGACTTTC. Full variable domain (outside the CDR3, taken from reference TRBV5-4 and TRBJ2-6): ETGVTQSPTHLIKTRGQQVTLRCSSQSGHNTVSWYQQALGQGPQFIFQYYREEENGRGNFPPRFSGLQFPNYSSELNVNALELDDSALYLCASSSRMGTNVLTFGAGSRLTVL.

The CDR3 is CASSPSVLHSNQPQHF. The CDR3 DNA follows: TGTGCCAGCTCACCAAGTGTGCTCCATAGCAATCAGCCCCAGCATTTT. The chain is built from TRBV18 and TRBJ1-5, with unresolved D. V lost 2 bases, J lost 0 bases, and 11 bases lay in between. The germline V gene has CDR1 KGHSH and CDR2 LQKENI. This CDR3 region has 16 residues.

The V call is TRBV4-2, the J call TRBJ2-3; D possibly corresponds to TRBD1 (6 bases). The CDR3 is 16 amino acids. Germline V gives CDR1 LGHNA, CDR2 YNFKEQ. Trimming took 4 bases from V and 0 from J, leaving 14 bases between them. The CDR3 DNA follows: TGTGCCAGCAGCCTCACACGGCAGGGGAGCACAGATACGCAGTATTTT. This encodes CASSLTRQGSTDTQYF.

The chain uses TRBV10-1 and TRBJ2-3, with D perhaps TRBD2 (6 bases). Deletions cut 6 bases from V and 1 base from J, with 8 bases between. Looked up from germline, CDR1 is WNHNN and CDR2 is SYGVQD (reference sequence). This CDR3 spans 13 amino acids. The CDR3 DNA is TGCGCCAGCAGCAGGGAGGGCACAGATACGCAGTATTTT. Its translation is CASSREGTDTQYF.

On this clone: The sample has other DNA sequences that encode this CDR3 too. The V call is TRBV3-1 (or the pseudogene TRBV3-2), the J call TRBJ2-2; D gene ambiguous. Germline values: CDR1 LGHDT, CDR2 YNNKEL (reference sequence). The CDR3 contains 13 residues. V lost 5 bases to trimming and J lost 1 base, with 5 bases between them. CDR3 nucleotide sequence: TGTGCCAGCAGCGACCGGAACACCGGGGAGCTGTTTTTT. It specifies CASSDRNTGELFF.

V and J are TRBV10-3 and TRBJ1-5; TRBD1 agrees at 8 bases. With V trimmed by 6 bases and J by 6 bases, 4 bases remained unmatched. CDR1 and CDR2 (germline): ENHRY, SYGVKD. The CDR3 loop spans 13 amino acids. The chain's CDR3 is CAISYDRGQPQHF. The DNA of the CDR3 is TGTGCCATCAGCTACGACAGGGGTCAGCCCCAGCATTTT.

The chain joins TRBV6-5 to TRBJ1-3; D gene uncertain. Germline loops: CDR1 MNHEY, CDR2 SVGAGI. V dropped 8 bases and J dropped 0 bases, with 8 bases sitting between them. The CDR3 consists of 13 residues. The CDR3 sequence: CASVGDSGNTIYF. The CDR3 nucleotides are TGTGCCAGCGTAGGAGACTCTGGAAACACCATATATTTT.

This clone was observed a few times. The chain carries TRBV9 and TRBJ2-7; 9 bases agree with TRBD2. Looked up from germline, CDR1 is SGDLS and CDR2 is YYNGEE. CDR3 length: 19 residues. V dropped 0 bases and J dropped 2; count of bases not matched to a gene: 15. CDR3 region: CASSVDTADVAGAAYEQYF. The CDR3 nucleotides read TGTGCCAGCAGCGTAGACACAGCGGACGTAGCGGGAGCCGCCTACGAGCAGTACTTC. Full variable domain (outside the CDR3, taken from reference TRBV9 and TRBJ2-7): DSGVTQTPKHLITATGQRVTLRCSPRSGDLSVYWYQQSLDQGLQFLIQYYNGEERAKGNILERFSAQQFPDLHSELNLSSLELGDSALYFCASSVDTADVAGAAYEQYFGPGTRLTVT.